This TCR beta chain was found in a study of T cell responses to AZD1222 COVID-19 vaccine (dated by TCRdb to about 2021). Study-wide context: AZD1222 recipients with second doses at about 4 weeks or about 12 weeks were pooled, because spike-specific TCR depth and breadth did not differ between schedules. A total of 230 or so trial participants underwent TCR sequencing, of whom around 200 received two doses of AZD1222 and 26 received two doses of the MenACWY control vaccine. Trial participants were enrolled into age subgroups of 18-55, 56-69 and 70-plus years, which contained approximately 150, 30 and 60 TCR-sequenced participants, respectively. The research as a whole found: Because no day 14 peak-response samples were available, the repertoires could be characterized only after the peak T cell response. CD4 TCRs associated with the vaccine covered the entire spike protein, and the dominant responses were in regions 160-218 and 743-854. After two AZD1222 doses, both the breadth and the depth of spike-specific TCRs were significantly higher than at day 0 and than in MenACWY recipients. In the small 56-69-year group, the increase in depth fell short of significance, most likely because of low power. Conclusions about previously exposed vaccinees are limited, since just five or six AZD1222 recipients were seropositive for SARS-CoV-2 at baseline. Most participants were white British and females outnumbered males, and the authors suggested that clonal diversity may have been underestimated. Epitopes outside the regions mutated in the B.1.351 and B.1.1.7 variants were reportedly recognized by nearly half of the unique spike-specific TCRs.

Trimming costs V 0 bases and J 5 bases, and their ends lie 21 bases apart. Its CDR3 holds 17 amino acids, cysteine through phenylalanine. CDR3 DNA is the only sequence kept; it has 51 bases, read in frame from the first base. The germline V gene (reference sequence) specifies SGHNT as CDR1 and YYREEE as CDR2. The CDR3 regions of human TCRbeta chains were analyzed by immunosequencing. Concerning the study's data processing: Repertoire TCRs were matched against a reference library of SARS-CoV-2-specific TCRs generated with the MIRA antigen-specificity platform. Breadth was defined as the fraction of unique TCRs that were SARS-CoV-2-associated, and depth was defined as the fraction of total T cells that were SARS-CoV-2-associated. Using the MIRA data, every spike-specific TCR was mapped to the spike region that the TCR reacted to and assigned to either a CD4 or a CD8 class. Log10-transformed breadth and depth values were compared by one-way ANOVA with Sidak's multiple comparisons tests. TCRdb's version of the immuneACCESS table is confined to in-frame rearrangements and falls short of the full clone set. An unresolved V gene accounts for under half of the shortfall where checked; the remainder is of unknown origin. V, J and clone size were drawn from that table, and D and trimming were deduced from the DNA. Counted in this sample were 150,000 or so clones; around 91% of them appeared once. The top ten clones comprise less than 5.5% of the sample.

The time point label for this specimen denotes: baseline before first vaccination. Samples from vaccinated people were obtained from the UK trials COV001 and COV002, which included a single-blind randomized controlled phase 2/3 trial of AZD1222 (ChAdOx1 nCoV-19) in healthy adults. For TCRbeta chain sequencing, PBMC samples from trial participants were taken at day 0 and at day 28 after the second dose. In regard to this clone: What this receptor recognizes is not known. One base away there is no much larger clone; base qualities are not given.

The receptor comes from an adult in good health. Source: peripheral blood, taken on day 0 of AZD1222 vaccination. The V and J genes are TRBV5-4 and TRBJ2-7; the D gene is possibly TRBD2, with 7 bases matching. Read as DNA, the sequence is TGTGCCAGCAGCTTGGATGCGGGGGCGATCGCCTTCGACGAGCAGTACTTC. It encodes CASSLDAGAIAFDEQYF.